A selection of T cell receptor beta chains follows, all from one sample in a study of blood T cell repertoires in COVID-19. The method was immunoSEQ multiplex PCR; TCRdb's version includes in-frame clones alone and lacks a portion of them. This sample has just over 150,000 clones, with about 80% found just once. The specimen sequenced was peripheral blood. These receptor sequences come from a woman at least 80 years old with acute or convalescent COVID-19. CDR3s include the opening cysteine and the closing phenylalanine or tryptophan. The D gene is left open where the match is weak. The size of a clone is reported for some rows only, either as once, few or many, or as a class for expanded clones.

CDR3 DNA	CDR3 protein	V gene	J gene	clone size	D gene
TGTGCCAGCAGTCAGACTAGCGCCGGGAGGGATACGCAGTATTTT	CASSQTSAGRDTQYF	TRBV6-5	TRBJ2-3	.	TRBD2
TGTGCCAGTAGTCTTGGAGGGAGGACCTACGAGCAGTACTTC	CASSLGGRTYEQYF	TRBV19	TRBJ2-7	.	.
TGTGCCAGCAGCTTGGAGTTGACAGGGTATGGCTACACCTTC	CASSLELTGYGYTF	TRBV7-9	TRBJ1-2	once	TRBD1
TGTGCCAGTAGTATTACTACTAGCGGGAGAACCGGGGAGCTGTTTTTT	CASSITTSGRTGELFF	TRBV19	TRBJ2-2	.	TRBD2
TGTGCCATCATTCCTACTAACAATGAGCAGTTCTTC	CAIIPTNNEQFF	TRBV10-3	TRBJ2-1	.	.
TGTGCCAGCAGCACCCGAGGGGGAAGAAACACCATATATTTT	CASSTRGGRNTIYF	TRBV3-1/TRBV3-2	TRBJ1-3	.	.
TGTGCCAGCAGCTCCAGGAAATATAACACTGAAGCTTTCTTT	CASSSRKYNTEAFF	TRBV7-9	TRBJ1-1	.	.
TGCGCCAGCAGCACTAGCGGGAGGGTCTGGGAGACCCAGTACTTC	CASSTSGRVWETQYF	TRBV5-1	TRBJ2-5	.	TRBD2
TGTGCCAGCAGAGCAGGGGGCGTCCAAGAGACCCAGTACTTC	CASRAGGVQETQYF	TRBV2	TRBJ2-5	.	TRBD1
TGTGCCATCAAGACCGGAGGGGGGGCTAGCGGGATCTACAATGAGCAGTTCTTC	CAIKTGGGASGIYNEQFF	TRBV10-3	TRBJ2-1	.	TRBD2
TGTGCCAGCTCACCACGGGCCGAAGCTAACTATGGCTACACCTTC	CASSPRAEANYGYTF	TRBV18	TRBJ1-2	.	.